The 11 T cell receptor beta chains presented below share a single source sample, sequenced in a study of cytomegalovirus exposure and HLA in healthy donors. 60 Vbeta and 13 Jbeta primers were used in PCR. Sequencing was performed with immunoSEQ multiplex PCR; in TCRdb, only in-frame clones are kept and a portion is missing. This sample has 170,000 or so clones, with more than 60% found just once. The sample consisted of PBMCs. Every receptor here comes from a woman in her forties or fifties in good health and CMV-seropositive.

V gene TRBV5-1 combines with J gene TRBJ2-5; 16 bases fit TRBD2. Germline values: CDR1 SGHRS, CDR2 YFSETQ. The CDR3 length is 16 residues. V shed 4 bases and J 4 bases; nucleotides not matched to a gene: 4. The CDR3 nucleotides read TGCGCCAGCAGCAGCGGGACTAGCGGGAGGGGAGAGACCCAGTACTTC. This translates into CASSSGTSGRGETQYF.

The CDR3 DNA follows: TGCGCCAGCAGCCAAGACCCGGGAGTAAAAAACATTCAGTACTTC. Translating it yields CASSQDPGVKNIQYF. This chain connects TRBV4-3 to TRBJ2-4; D is perhaps TRBD2 (6 bases). V was clipped by 0 bases and J by 4 bases, with 10 bases between them. Germline V gene sequence: CDR1 LGHNA, CDR2 YSLEER. The CDR3 totals 15 residues.

J is TRBJ1-2 and V is TRBV27; TRBD1 aligns across 7 bases. The CDR3 is 17 amino acids. The V gene's germline CDR1 is MNHEY and CDR2 SMNVEV (reference sequence). J gave up 4 bases and V 6 bases, and 17 bases lay outside the gene matches. DNA for the CDR3: TGTGCCAGCAGCCGAAGCCCTGAGGGGGCGGGGGGCTATGGCTACACCTTC. This gives the protein CASSRSPEGAGGYGYTF.

This clone has just a few counts. The chain uses TRBV29-1 and TRBJ2-7; D perhaps matches TRBD2 (5 bases). The CDR3 has 10 amino acids. Trimming removed 4 bases from V and 11 bases from J, with 12 bases in between. The germline V gene has CDR1 SQVTM and CDR2 ANQGSEA. Written as DNA, the CDR3 is TGCAGCGTTGTGGCTAGCTCAAAGTACTTC. Translating gives CSVVASSKYF.

The chain joins TRBV5-1 to TRBJ1-2; 8 positions agree with TRBD1. The germline CDR1 and CDR2 sequences are SGHRS and YFSETQ. V was pared by 1 base and J by 2 bases, with 4 bases of the junction left unmatched. There are 15 residues in the CDR3. The CDR3 loop reads CASSLFQGANYGYTF. The CDR3 coding sequence is TGCGCCAGCAGCTTGTTCCAGGGGGCAAACTATGGCTACACCTTC. The whole variable domain, filled in from reference TRBV5-1 and TRBJ1-2, reads KAGVTQTPRYLIKTRGQQVTLSCSPISGHRSVSWYQQTPGQGLQFLFEYFSETQRNKGNFPGRFSGRQFSNSRSEMNVSTLELGDSALYLCASSLFQGANYGYTFGSGTRLTVV.

The chain joins TRBV7-3 to TRBJ2-1; 10 nucleotides line up with TRBD2. The CDR3 runs to 19 residues. Trimming took 4 bases from V and 7 from J; bases not matched to a gene: 19. Per the germline V gene, CDR1 is SGHTA and CDR2 is FQGTGA. The CDR3 sequence: CASSSTWPPASGRGNEQFF. The CDR3 region has the DNA TGTGCCAGCAGCTCCACGTGGCCCCCAGCTAGCGGGAGAGGGAATGAGCAGTTCTTC.

This clone occurred a few times. J is TRBJ2-1 and V is TRBV11-3; TRBD1 might be the D (6 bases). The CDR3 runs to 16 residues. The germline V and J ends were trimmed by 2 bases and 0 bases, with 11 bases remaining between them. Germline values: CDR1 SGHNT, CDR2 YENEEA. CDR3 in DNA: TGTGCCAGCAGCTTACGGCAGGGGATCTCCTACAATGAGCAGTTCTTC. This codes for CASSLRQGISYNEQFF. The whole variable domain, filled in from reference TRBV11-3 and TRBJ2-1, reads EAGVVQSPRYKIIEKKQPVAFWCNPISGHNTLYWYLQNLGQGPELLIRYENEEAVDDSQLPKDRFSAERLKGVDSTLKIQPAELGDSAVYLCASSLRQGISYNEQFFGPGTRLTVL.

The chain has TRBV19 and TRBJ1-2; D gene uncertain. From germline, CDR1 is LNHDA and CDR2 SQIVND (reference sequence). The V end lost 6 bases, the J end lost 6 bases, and 20 bases lay between the germline ends. This CDR3 has 15 amino acids. In DNA form, the CDR3 reads TGTGCCAGTAGATCGAGCGCGGGGATTTTAGATGGCTACACCTTC. It is translated as CASRSSAGILDGYTF.

With regard to this clone: Germline and junction disagree at one end, which may indicate a read error. This chain uses TRBV7-2 with TRBJ2-6; the D gene is possibly TRBD2 (7 bases). The CDR3 contains 16 residues. Germline V gene data show CDR1 as SGHTA and CDR2 as FQGNSA. CDR3 coding DNA: TGTGCCAGCAGCTTAAGGTTGGGGGCGGGGGCCAACGGCCTGACTTTC. Amino acids: CASSLRLGAGANGLTF.

This clone has more than one count but fewer than ten. The chain couples TRBV19 to TRBJ1-5, with D tentatively TRBD1 (6 bases). This CDR3 contains 15 residues. Germline CDR1 LNHDA, CDR2 SQIVND (reference sequence). V shed 3 bases and J shed 7 bases, with 16 bases lying between them. The CDR3 sequence: CASSMEDRSGQPQHF. The CDR3 nucleotides are TGTGCCAGTAGTATGGAGGACAGATCCGGACAGCCCCAGCATTTT. Complete variable domain (other parts from reference TRBV19 and TRBJ1-5): DGGITQSPKYLFRKEGQNVTLSCEQNLNHDAMYWYRQDPGQGLRLIYYSQIVNDFQKGDIAEGYSVSREKKESFPLTVTSAQKNPTAFYLCASSMEDRSGQPQHFGDGTRLSIL.

The chain is built from TRBV18 and TRBJ1-2; TRBD1 agrees at 11 bases. The ends lost 4 bases at V and 5 bases at J; junction bases unmatched: 9. Germline V gene sequence: CDR1 KGHSH, CDR2 LQKENI. The CDR3 loop spans 16 amino acids. The CDR3 here is CASSLTVGQGEYGYTF. For the CDR3, the DNA is TGTGCCAGCTCACTGACCGTGGGACAGGGGGAGTATGGCTACACCTTC.